The 15 T cell receptor beta chains given below trace back to one sample, sequenced in a study of blood T cells in healthy people across ages. A second about 7 to 12 cycle PCR used barcoded and J-beta primers. A single record per CDR3 protein comes from TCRdb applying MiXCR to the 5' RACE reads. The data contain hundreds of thousands of distinct CDR3 sequences, approximately 25% of them singletons. These records were also assigned to another study, of T cells of mothers and their children.

The sequencing input was blood. These receptors were obtained from a boy aged 10-17 years in good health.

This clonotype was observed a few times. The chain recombines TRBV9 with TRBJ2-1, with TRBD2 as a possible D gene (6 bases). Trimming stripped 7 bases from V and 6 bases from J, with 14 bases between. The CDR3 has 13 residues. From germline, CDR1 is SGDLS and CDR2 YYNGEE. The CDR3 protein is CASALTSFNEQFF. The CDR3 DNA reads TGTGCCAGCGCGCTAACTAGCTTCAATGAGCAGTTCTTC.

The CDR3 region is CASSARGDEQFF. The CDR3 DNA sequence: TGTGCCAGCAGCGCCCGTGGGGATGAGCAGTTCTTC. The genes are TRBV7-9 and TRBJ2-5; D unclear. The J call may be wrong; the DNA end is better matched by TRBJ2-1. Germline CDR1 is SEHNR and CDR2 is FQNEAQ (reference sequence). The CDR3 has 12 residues.

The chain carries TRBV12-3 or TRBV12-4 and TRBJ2-7; 8 nucleotides match TRBD1. The CDR3 extends over 14 amino acids. The J segment lost 7 bases and the V segment lost 7 bases, leaving 12 bases of the junction unmatched. The CDR3 region is CASTFFRTGSEQYF. CDR3 DNA sequence: TGTGCCAGCACTTTCTTTAGGACAGGGTCTGAGCAGTACTTC.

V usage is TRBV7-2 and J usage is TRBJ2-5; D call uncertain. The last part of the DNA fits TRBJ2-7 better; the J call may be wrong. Germline V gene data show CDR1 as SGHTA and CDR2 as FQGNSA. CDR3 size: 13 residues. The CDR3 region is CASSLGRTYEQYV. The CDR3 nucleotides read TGTGCCAGCAGCTTAGGACGGACCTACGAGCAGTACGTC.

This clonotype was counted a few times. V and J are TRBV3-1 and TRBJ2-1; TRBD2 agrees at 8 bases. The CDR3 sequence is 17 residues long. V lost 0 bases to trimming and J lost 0 bases; unmatched junction nucleotides: 4. Germline CDR1 is LGHDT and CDR2 is YNNKEL (reference sequence). In DNA form, the CDR3 reads TGTGCCAGCAGCCAAGATCTCGCGGGAGGCTCCTACAATGAGCAGTTCTTC. Translated: CASSQDLAGGSYNEQFF.

The sample holds a few counts of this clonotype. V gene TRBV20-1 combines with J gene TRBJ1-3; D remains ambiguous. Trimming cost V 5 bases and J 0 bases, with 14 bases left between them. Germline values: CDR1 DFQATT, CDR2 SNEGSKA (reference sequence). The CDR3 contains 15 residues. CDR3 in DNA: TGCAGTGCTTCTGTTGCCGGATCCTCTGGAAACACCATATATTTT. This codes for CSASVAGSSGNTIYF.

V gene TRBV7-9 combines with J gene TRBJ2-5; 7 nucleotides align to TRBD2. The assigned J gene may be wrong: the sequence end matches TRBJ2-1 better. The CDR3 covers 13 residues. The germline V gene encodes CDR1 SEHNR and CDR2 FQNEAQ (reference sequence). The CDR3: CASSLGGENEQFF. The CDR3 DNA reads as TGTGCCAGCAGCCTGGGGGGGGAGAATGAGCAGTTCTTC.

The chain employs TRBV13 and TRBJ2-7, with D possibly being TRBD1 (6 bases). The length of the CDR3 is 13 residues. CDR1 PRHDT and CDR2 FYEKMQ come from the germline V gene (reference sequence). V was clipped by 1 base and J by 7 bases, with 11 bases between them. CDR3 loop: CASSLEGHTEQYF. CDR3 DNA: TGTGCCAGCAGCTTAGAGGGACACACAGAGCAGTACTTC.

V is TRBV15 and J is TRBJ1-4; D is undetermined. The CDR3 consists of 16 residues. The V gene lost 0 bases and the J gene lost 7 bases, with 15 bases spanning the gap. Germline V gives CDR1 LNHNV, CDR2 YYDKDF (reference sequence). In nucleotides, the CDR3 is TGTGCCACCAGCAGAGATGGGAGTGAAGTAGGTGAAAAACTGTTTTTT. It yields the protein CATSRDGSEVGEKLFF. The full variable domain, completed using reference TRBV15 and TRBJ1-4, is DAMVIQNPRYQVTQFGKPVTLSCSQTLNHNVMYWYQQKSSQAPKLLFHYYDKDFNNEADTPDNFQSRRPNTSFCFLDIRSPGLGDTAMYLCATSRDGSEVGEKLFFGSGTQLSVL.

This chain's CDR3 is CASSQAPGPTKEQYF. CDR3 nucleotides: TGTGCCAGCAGCCAAGCCCCGGGCCCCACGAAAGAGCAGTACTTC. This chain uses TRBV4-2 with TRBJ2-1, with D uncertain. The last part of the DNA fits TRBJ2-7 better; the J call may be wrong. CDR1 is LGHNA and CDR2 is YNFKEQ in the germline V gene. CDR3 length equals 15 residues.

This clonotype was picked up a small number of times. V and J are TRBV20-1 and TRBJ1-2, with D possibly TRBD1 on 5 matching bases. Per the germline V gene, CDR1 is DFQATT and CDR2 is SNEGSKA (reference sequence). The germline V and J ends were trimmed by 6 bases and 8 bases, with 16 bases remaining between them. The CDR3 has 12 residues. The CDR3 sequence is CSASRGEEGYTF. The DNA of the CDR3 is TGCAGTGCCTCCCGGGGGGAAGAGGGCTACACCTTC.

The chain uses TRBV20-1 and TRBJ2-1; 8 nucleotides agree with TRBD2. J gave up 2 bases and V 5 bases, and 2 bases lay outside the gene matches. CDR3 size: 13 residues. The germline CDR1 and CDR2 sequences are DFQATT and SNEGSKA (reference sequence). CDR3 region: CSALLAAYNEQFF. In nucleotides, the CDR3 is TGCAGTGCTCTACTAGCGGCCTACAATGAGCAGTTCTTC.

The gene calls are TRBV28 and TRBJ2-1; 11 bases are a match to TRBD2. Germline lookup yields CDR1 MDHEN and CDR2 SYDVKM. There are 16 residues in the CDR3. V was clipped by 10 bases and J by 1 base; unmatched bases: 9. This CDR3 is CATDLGLAGSYNEQFF. CDR3 bases: TGTGCCACCGACCTAGGACTAGCGGGTTCCTACAATGAGCAGTTCTTC.

In this sample, this clonotype turned up a few times. The genes are TRBV4-3 and TRBJ1-4; D uncertain. Germline CDR1 is LGHNA and CDR2 is YSLEER. This CDR3 has 12 residues. V dropped 0 bases and J dropped 10 bases, with 6 bases sitting between them. CDR3 sequence (DNA): TGCGCCAGCAGCCAAGAGGGAGGAAAACTGTTTTTT. This sequence encodes CASSQEGGKLFF.

A single count supports this clonotype. The chain couples TRBV19 to TRBJ2-5, with D maybe TRBD1 (6 bases). Germline V gene lookup returns CDR1 LNHDA and CDR2 SQIVND (reference sequence). There are 14 residues in the CDR3. Trimming left V 3 bases short and J 5 bases short, with 13 bases between. This CDR3 reads CASSIWGRQETQYF. The CDR3 nucleotides read TGTGCCAGTAGTATTTGGGGGCGCCAGGAGACCCAGTACTTC.